What follows are 14 T cell receptor beta chains derived from one specimen sequenced in a study of T-cell reconstitution after alpha-beta-depleted transplantation in children. It was with unique molecular identifiers that the TCRbeta library was prepared. TCRdb analysed the PCR reads with MiXCR anew, one entry per CDR3 protein. Of 210,000 or so distinct CDR3 sequences listed, approximately 10% are singletons. Source: PBMCs, taken before TCRalphabeta/CD19-depleted stem cell transplant. The source is a child under three years old with acute myeloid leukemia, due to receive a stem cell transplant.

This clonotype was seen a few times. This chain joins TRBV6-1 and TRBJ1-5, with D perhaps TRBD1 (5 bases). Germline V gene sequence: CDR1 MNHNS, CDR2 SASEGT. Deletions cut 5 bases from V and 0 bases from J, with 8 bases between. The CDR3 sequence is 14 residues long. In nucleotides, the CDR3 is TGTGCCAGCAGTCAAGGGGCTAGCAATCAGCCCCAGCATTTT. Translating gives CASSQGASNQPQHF.

This clonotype was found many times. This rearrangement joins TRBV7-3 to TRBJ1-1; D remains ambiguous. V dropped 5 bases and J dropped 6 bases, with 22 bases sitting between them. Germline assignment: CDR1 SGHTA and CDR2 FQGTGA. The CDR3 runs 16 residues. The CDR3 sequence is CASSADGIPNSAEAFF. CDR3 sequence (DNA): TGTGCCAGCAGCGCCGACGGGATTCCTAATAGCGCTGAAGCTTTCTTT.

This clonotype showed up many times. The chain recombines TRBV2 with TRBJ2-1; 9 bases are a match to TRBD2. The junction had 2 bases not matched to a gene; V was cut back by 9 bases and J by 2 bases. Germline CDR1 reads SNHLY; CDR2 reads FYNNEI. The CDR3 totals 13 residues. The CDR3 region is CASSGGPYNEQFF. The CDR3 bases are TGTGCCAGTAGCGGGGGACCCTACAATGAGCAGTTCTTC. Drawing the rest from reference TRBV2 and TRBJ2-1, the complete variable domain is EPEVTQTPSHQVTQMGQEVILRCVPISNHLYFYWYRQILGQKVEFLVSFYNNEISEKSEIFDDQFSVERPDGSNFTLKIRSTKLEDSAMYFCASSGGPYNEQFFGPGTRLTVL.

This clonotype has a count of ten or more. The J gene is TRBJ2-5, the V gene TRBV7-2, with a tentative D call TRBD2 (5 bases). The CDR3 spans 13 residues. V dropped 1 base and J dropped 7 bases, with 10 bases sitting between them. Germline CDR1 reads SGHTA; CDR2 reads FQGNSA. The CDR3 bases are TGTGCCAGCAGCTTAGTGGAGGATGTGACCCAGTACTTC. Translating gives CASSLVEDVTQYF. The whole variable domain, filled in from reference TRBV7-2 and TRBJ2-5, reads GAGVSQSPSNKVTEKGKDVELRCDPISGHTALYWYRQSLGQGLEFLIYFQGNSAPDKSGLPSDRFSAERTGGSVSTLTIQRTQQEDSAVYLCASSLVEDVTQYFGPGTRLLVL.

This clonotype was detected only a few times. The chain couples TRBV2 to TRBJ2-5; 10 positions agree with TRBD2. The CDR3 length is 19 residues. V trimming: 10 bases; J trimming: 6 bases; junction bases outside the gene matches: 26. Germline V CDR1 and CDR2: SNHLY, FYNNEI. CDR3 sequence (DNA): TGTGCCATTCGGGGGGTTAGCGGGGGGCACGGTGCCAGTGGAAAGACCCAGTACTTC. As protein: CAIRGVSGGHGASGKTQYF.

This clonotype has at least ten counts. This chain links TRBV7-3 with TRBJ2-2; TRBD2 aligns across 10 bases. This CDR3 contains 15 residues. Germline trimming cut 5 bases from V and 7 bases from J; bases unmatched to any gene: 7. CDR1 and CDR2 (germline): SGHTA, FQGTGA. The CDR3 nucleotides read TGTGCCAGCAGCAGGAGCGGGAGGGTAGGCGGGGAGCTGTTTTTT. It specifies CASSRSGRVGGELFF.

Only a few counts were recorded for this clonotype. An end of the junction differs from the germline gene, which may be a read error. The gene calls are TRBV5-1 and TRBJ2-7; D remains unclear. Germline V CDR1 and CDR2: SGHRS, YFSETQ. The CDR3 has 17 amino acids. The CDR3 bases are TGCGCCAGCAGATTGGCGGCTAGGAGCACTTTAACCTACGAGCAGTACTTC. This sequence encodes CASRLAARSTLTYEQYF. The full variable domain, in which reference TRBV5-1 and TRBJ2-7 provide the parts outside the CDR3, is KAGVTQTPRYLIKTRGQQVTLSCSPISGHRSVSWYQQTPGQGLQFLFEYFSETQRNKGNFPGRFSGRQFSNSRSEMNVSTLELGDSALYLCASRLAARSTLTYEQYFGPGTRLTVT.

This clonotype came up many times. The chain uses TRBV12-3 or TRBV12-4 and TRBJ1-1; 7 positions agree with TRBD1. CDR3 length: 14 amino acids. With 5 bases clipped from V and 8 bases from J, the junction kept 11 bases outside the gene matches. CDR3 in amino acids: CASSPRQGPTEAFF. CDR3 sequence (DNA): TGTGCCAGCAGTCCGCGACAGGGACCAACCGAAGCTTTCTTT.

This clonotype was recorded many times. The V gene is TRBV7-9, the J gene TRBJ1-6; D unclear. This CDR3 is built from 17 residues. Deletions cut 4 bases from V and 7 bases from J, with 20 bases between. Looked up from germline, CDR1 is SEHNR and CDR2 is FQNEAQ (reference sequence). The CDR3 loop is CASSSELVTTPNSPLHF. The CDR3 region has the DNA TGTGCCAGCAGCTCCGAACTCGTTACCACGCCAAATTCACCCCTCCACTTT.

This clonotype was seen many times. V is TRBV7-2 and J is TRBJ1-2, with D perhaps matching TRBD1 (5 bases). This CDR3 region has 16 residues. Germline V gene lookup returns CDR1 SGHTA and CDR2 FQGNSA. V lost 2 bases to trimming and J lost 0 bases, with 13 bases between them. This CDR3 is CASSLTRTPANYGYTF. The CDR3 DNA follows: TGTGCCAGCAGCTTAACGCGGACACCAGCTAACTATGGCTACACCTTC.

At least ten counts were recorded for this clonotype. The chain carries TRBV6-1 and TRBJ2-1, with D unclear. Germline V CDR1 and CDR2: MNHNS, SASEGT. V lost 6 bases to trimming and J lost 5 bases, with 14 bases between them. The CDR3 extends over 14 amino acids. The CDR3 DNA is TGTGCCAGCAGGCCCCGGCCCTTACACAATGAGCAGTTCTTC. Protein product: CASRPRPLHNEQFF.

This chain connects TRBV11-3 to TRBJ2-3; D is possibly TRBD1 (6 bases). This CDR3 has 14 amino acids. The V end was cut by 5 bases, the J end by 2 bases, with 11 bases between. Germline CDR1 reads SGHNT; CDR2 reads YENEEA. The CDR3 is CASSQDSHTDTQYF. The CDR3, as DNA: TGTGCCAGCAGCCAGGACAGCCACACAGATACGCAGTATTTT.

A word on this clonotype: A much larger clone lies a single base off, so this may be a read error. The rearrangement joins TRBV7-8 to TRBJ1-1, with a tentative D call TRBD1 (5 bases). The CDR3 is 14 residues long. Germline assignment: CDR1 SGHVS and CDR2 FQNEAQ. The chain's CDR3 is CAGSLGRQRTEAFF. DNA of the CDR3: TGTGCCGGCAGCTTAGGGAGACAGAGAACTGAAGCTTTCTTT.

This clonotype was seen repeatedly, ten times or more. The chain recombines TRBV20-1 with TRBJ1-4, with D unclear. The CDR3 covers 11 residues. CDR1 is DFQATT and CDR2 is SNEGSKA in the germline V gene (reference sequence). Trimming cost V 3 bases and J 7 bases, with 6 bases left between them. This CDR3 is CSASIAEKLFF. The CDR3 DNA sequence: TGCAGTGCTAGTATCGCTGAAAAACTGTTTTTT.